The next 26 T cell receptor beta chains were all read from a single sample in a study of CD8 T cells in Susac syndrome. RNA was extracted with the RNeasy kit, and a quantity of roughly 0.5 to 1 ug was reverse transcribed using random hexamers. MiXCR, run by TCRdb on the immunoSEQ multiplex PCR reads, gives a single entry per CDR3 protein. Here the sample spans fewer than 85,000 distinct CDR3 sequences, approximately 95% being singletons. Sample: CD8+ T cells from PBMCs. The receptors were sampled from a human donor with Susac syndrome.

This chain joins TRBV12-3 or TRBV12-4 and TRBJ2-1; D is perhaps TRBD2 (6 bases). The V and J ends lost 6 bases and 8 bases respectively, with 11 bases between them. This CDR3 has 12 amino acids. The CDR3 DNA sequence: TGTGCCAGCAGCTTTACTAGCTATGAGCAGTTCTTC. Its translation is CASSFTSYEQFF.

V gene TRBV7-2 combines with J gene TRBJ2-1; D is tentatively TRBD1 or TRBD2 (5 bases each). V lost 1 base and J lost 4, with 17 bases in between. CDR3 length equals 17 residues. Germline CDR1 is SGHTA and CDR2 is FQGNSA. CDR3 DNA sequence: TGTGCCAGCAGCTTAGAACCGGGACGGAAGACATACAATGAGCAGTTCTTC. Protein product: CASSLEPGRKTYNEQFF. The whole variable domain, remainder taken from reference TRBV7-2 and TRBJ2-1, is GAGVSQSPSNKVTEKGKDVELRCDPISGHTALYWYRQSLGQGLEFLIYFQGNSAPDKSGLPSDRFSAERTGGSVSTLTIQRTQQEDSAVYLCASSLEPGRKTYNEQFFGPGTRLTVL.

This chain's CDR3 is CSVEDLEAPKDPKETQYF. DNA for the CDR3: TGCAGCGTTGAAGATCTTGAGGCACCCAAAGACCCCAAAGAGACCCAGTACTTC. V gene TRBV29-1 combines with J gene TRBJ2-5; D is unresolved. Germline V lookup: CDR1 SQVTM, CDR2 ANQGSEA. V shed 0 bases and J shed 3 bases, with 23 bases lying between them. The CDR3 length is 18 residues.

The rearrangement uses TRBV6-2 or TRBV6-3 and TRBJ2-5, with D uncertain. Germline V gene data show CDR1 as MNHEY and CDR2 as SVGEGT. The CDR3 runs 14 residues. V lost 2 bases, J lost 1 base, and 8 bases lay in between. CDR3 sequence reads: CASSYVPVQETQYF. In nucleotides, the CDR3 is TGTGCCAGCAGTTACGTGCCAGTCCAAGAGACCCAGTACTTC.

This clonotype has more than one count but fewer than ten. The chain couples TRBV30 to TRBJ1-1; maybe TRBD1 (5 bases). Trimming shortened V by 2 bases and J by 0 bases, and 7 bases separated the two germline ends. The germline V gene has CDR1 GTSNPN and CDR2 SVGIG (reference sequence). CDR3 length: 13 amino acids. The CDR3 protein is CAWSTGMNTEAFF. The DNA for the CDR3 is TGTGCCTGGAGTACAGGAATGAACACTGAAGCTTTCTTT.

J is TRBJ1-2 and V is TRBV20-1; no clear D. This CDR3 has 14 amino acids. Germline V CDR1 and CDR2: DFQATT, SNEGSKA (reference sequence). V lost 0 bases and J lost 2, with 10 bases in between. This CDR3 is CSARENRKNYGYTF. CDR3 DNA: TGCAGTGCTAGAGAGAATCGGAAGAACTATGGCTACACCTTC.

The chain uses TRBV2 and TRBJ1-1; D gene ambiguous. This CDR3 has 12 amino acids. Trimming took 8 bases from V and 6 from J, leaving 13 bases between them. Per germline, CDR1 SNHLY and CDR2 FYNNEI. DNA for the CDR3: TGTGCCAGCCTGGGCGGAGGTGCTGAAGCTTTCTTT. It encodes CASLGGGAEAFF.

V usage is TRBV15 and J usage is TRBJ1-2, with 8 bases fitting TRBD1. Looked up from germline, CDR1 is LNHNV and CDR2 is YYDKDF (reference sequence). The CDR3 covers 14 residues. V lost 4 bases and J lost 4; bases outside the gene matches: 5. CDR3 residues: CATSTGGWSYGYTF. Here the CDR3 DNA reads TGTGCCACCAGCACAGGGGGCTGGAGCTATGGCTACACCTTC.

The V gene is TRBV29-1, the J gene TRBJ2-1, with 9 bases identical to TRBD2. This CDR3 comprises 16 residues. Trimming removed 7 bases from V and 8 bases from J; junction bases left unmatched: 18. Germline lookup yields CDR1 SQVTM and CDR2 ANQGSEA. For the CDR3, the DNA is TGCAGCGCTGCGACTCCTGGCGGGAGGGCCATCGATGAGCAGTTCTTC. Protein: CSAATPGGRAIDEQFF.

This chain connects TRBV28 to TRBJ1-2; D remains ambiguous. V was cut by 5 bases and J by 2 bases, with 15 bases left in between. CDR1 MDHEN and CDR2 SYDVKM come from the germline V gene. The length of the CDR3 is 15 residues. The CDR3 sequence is CASSPTPNYNYGYTF. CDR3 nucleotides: TGTGCCAGCAGTCCCACACCAAATTACAACTATGGCTACACCTTC.

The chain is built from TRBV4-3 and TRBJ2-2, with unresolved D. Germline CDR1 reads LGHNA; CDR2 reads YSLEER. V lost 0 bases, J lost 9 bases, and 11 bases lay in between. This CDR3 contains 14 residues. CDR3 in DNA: TGCGCCAGCAGCCAAGAGAACGACGGCCGGGAGCTGTTTTTT. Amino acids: CASSQENDGRELFF.

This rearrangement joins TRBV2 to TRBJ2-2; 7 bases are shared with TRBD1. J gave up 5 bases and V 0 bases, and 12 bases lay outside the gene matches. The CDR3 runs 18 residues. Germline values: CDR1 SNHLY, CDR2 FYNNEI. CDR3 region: CASSEAAYRGPGTGELFF. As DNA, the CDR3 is TGTGCCAGCAGTGAAGCGGCTTACAGGGGCCCCGGAACCGGGGAGCTGTTTTTT.

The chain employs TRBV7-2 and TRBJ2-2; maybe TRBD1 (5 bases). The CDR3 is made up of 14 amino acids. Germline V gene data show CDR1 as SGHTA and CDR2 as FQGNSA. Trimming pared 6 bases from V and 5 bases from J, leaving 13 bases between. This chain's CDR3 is CASSLGELTGELFF. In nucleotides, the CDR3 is TGTGCCAGCAGTCTAGGGGAACTGACCGGGGAGCTGTTTTTT.

The CDR3 spells CASSLGGLSEQYF. CDR3 sequence (DNA): TGTGCCAGCAGCTTGGGGGGTCTCTCCGAGCAGTACTTC. The chain combines TRBV5-8 with TRBJ2-7; D ambiguous. Germline-derived CDR1 and CDR2 are SGHTS and YDEGEE. The CDR3 sequence is 13 residues long. V gave up 0 bases and J gave up 6 bases, with 10 bases separating them. Complete variable domain (other parts from reference TRBV5-8 and TRBJ2-7): EAGVTQSPTHLIKTRGQQATLRCSPISGHTSVYWYQQALGLGLQFLLWYDEGEERNRGNFPPRFSGRQFPNYSSELNVNALELEDSALYLCASSLGGLSEQYFGPGTRLTVT.

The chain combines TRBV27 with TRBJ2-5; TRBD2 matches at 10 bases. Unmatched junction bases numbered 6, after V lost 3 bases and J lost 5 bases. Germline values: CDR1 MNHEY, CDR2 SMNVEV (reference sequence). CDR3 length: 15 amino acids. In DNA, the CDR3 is TGTGCCAGCAGTTTTGTAGCGGGAGGAGGGGAGACCCAGTACTTC. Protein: CASSFVAGGGETQYF.

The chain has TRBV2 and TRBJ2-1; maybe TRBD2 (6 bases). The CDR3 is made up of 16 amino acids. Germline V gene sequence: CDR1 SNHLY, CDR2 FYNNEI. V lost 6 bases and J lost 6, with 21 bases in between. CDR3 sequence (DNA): TGTGCCAGCAGCCAGAACACCGGGGGAACTACCAATGAGCAGTTCTTC. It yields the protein CASSQNTGGTTNEQFF.

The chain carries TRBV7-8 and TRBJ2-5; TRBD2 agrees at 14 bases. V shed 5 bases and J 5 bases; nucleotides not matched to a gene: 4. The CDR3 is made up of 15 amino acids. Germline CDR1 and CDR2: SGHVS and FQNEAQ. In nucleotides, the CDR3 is TGTGCCAGCAGCGCTAGACTAGCGGGGGGGGAGACCCAGTACTTC. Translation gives CASSARLAGGETQYF.

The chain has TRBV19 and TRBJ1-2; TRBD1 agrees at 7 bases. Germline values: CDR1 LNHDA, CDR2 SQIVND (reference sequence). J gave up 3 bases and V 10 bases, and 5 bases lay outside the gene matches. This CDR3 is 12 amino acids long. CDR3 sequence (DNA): TGTGCCACTGAGGGACAGCACTATGGCTACACCTTC. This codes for CATEGQHYGYTF.

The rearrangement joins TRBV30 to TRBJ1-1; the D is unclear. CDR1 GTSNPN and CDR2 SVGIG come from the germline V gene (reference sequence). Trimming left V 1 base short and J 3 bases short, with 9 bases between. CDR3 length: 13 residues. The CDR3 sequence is CAWSGVADTEAFF. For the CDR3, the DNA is TGTGCCTGGAGTGGGGTCGCCGACACTGAAGCTTTCTTT.

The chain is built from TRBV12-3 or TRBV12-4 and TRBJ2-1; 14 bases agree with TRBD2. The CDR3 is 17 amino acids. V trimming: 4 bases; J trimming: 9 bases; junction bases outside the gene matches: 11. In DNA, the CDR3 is TGTGCCAGCAGTTCAGGGACCTCCGGGACTAGCGGGGGTGAGCAGTTCTTC. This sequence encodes CASSSGTSGTSGGEQFF.

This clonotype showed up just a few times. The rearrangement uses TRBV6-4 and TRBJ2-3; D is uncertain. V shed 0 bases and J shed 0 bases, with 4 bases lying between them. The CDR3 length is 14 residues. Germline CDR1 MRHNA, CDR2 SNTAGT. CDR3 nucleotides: TGTGCCAGCAGTGACTCTCCGAGCACAGATACGCAGTATTTT. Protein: CASSDSPSTDTQYF.

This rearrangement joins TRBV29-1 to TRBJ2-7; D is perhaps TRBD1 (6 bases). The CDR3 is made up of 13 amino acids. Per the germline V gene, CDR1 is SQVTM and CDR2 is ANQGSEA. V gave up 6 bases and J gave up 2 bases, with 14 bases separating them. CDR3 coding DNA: TGCAGCGTACTGACAGGCTGGGCCTACGAGCAGTACTTC. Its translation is CSVLTGWAYEQYF.

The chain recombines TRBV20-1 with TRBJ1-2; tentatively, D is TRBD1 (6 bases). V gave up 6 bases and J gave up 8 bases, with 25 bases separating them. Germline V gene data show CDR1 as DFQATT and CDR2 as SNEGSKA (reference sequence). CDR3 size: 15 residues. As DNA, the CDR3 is TGCAGTGCGATGAAGACCGAATGGGGGGCATGGGGCTACACCTTC. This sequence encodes CSAMKTEWGAWGYTF.

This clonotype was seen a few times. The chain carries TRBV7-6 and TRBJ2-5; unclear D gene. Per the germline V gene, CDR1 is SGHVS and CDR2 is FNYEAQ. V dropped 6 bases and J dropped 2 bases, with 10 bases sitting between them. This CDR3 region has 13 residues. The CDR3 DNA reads TGTGCCAGCAGTCCCGCCCCGCAAGAGACCCAGTACTTC. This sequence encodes CASSPAPQETQYF. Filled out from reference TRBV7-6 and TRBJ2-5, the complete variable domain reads GAGVSQSPRYKVTKRGQDVALRCDPISGHVSLYWYRQALGQGPEFLTYFNYEAQQDKSGLPNDRFSAERPEGSISTLTIQRTEQRDSAMYRCASSPAPQETQYFGPGTRLLVL.

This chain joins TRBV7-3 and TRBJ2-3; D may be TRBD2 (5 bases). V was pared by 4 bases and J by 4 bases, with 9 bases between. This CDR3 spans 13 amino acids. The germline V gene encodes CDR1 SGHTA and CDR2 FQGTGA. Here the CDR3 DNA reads TGTGCCAGCAGCTCCGGAGCGGCAGATACGCAGTATTTT. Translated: CASSSGAADTQYF.

CDR3 in DNA: TGTGCCAGCAGTTCACTAGCGGGAGGTCTCTACGAGCAGTACTTC. Protein product: CASSSLAGGLYEQYF. The chain carries TRBV25-1 and TRBJ2-7; 12 bases match TRBD2. V was clipped by 5 bases and J by 3 bases; unmatched bases: 5. The CDR3 is 15 residues long. Germline CDR1 is MGHDK and CDR2 is SYGVNS.